Listed here is a single T cell receptor (beta chain). The clone's antigen remains unknown. Nothing much larger sits one base from this clone, and base qualities are not available. The data belong to a study of graft-versus-host responses after intestinal transplantation (dated by TCRdb to about 2021). Regarding the research as a whole: Multivisceral, liver-intestinal, or isolated intestinal transplants were received by the recipients. Every recipient was given anti-thymocyte globulin induction, followed by 3 to 4 years of maintenance tacrolimus and steroids. To identify alloreactive clones, pre-transplant mixed lymphocyte reaction products were sequenced and compared with unstimulated pre-transplant donor and recipient T cells. Rather than going through the commercial service, samples from a few later patients were sequenced in-house on an Illumina MiSeq and processed with MiXCR. After intestinal transplantation, graft-versus-host and host-versus-graft alloreactive T cell clones in the graft, circulation and bone marrow were tracked using bulk TCR-beta CDR3 sequencing. Donor T cell macrochimerism was defined as a peak of at least 4% donor T cells among recipient peripheral blood mononuclear cells. The cohort enrolled some 23 intestinal transplant recipients, one of whom was a retransplant, and a few patients without pretransplant specimens were excluded.

The CDR3, cysteine through phenylalanine, is 16 amino acids long. Left in the record is the CDR3 DNA by itself, 48 bases read in frame from the first base. Per the germline V gene, LGHNA is the CDR1 and YSLEER is the CDR2. Relative to germline, V is missing 6 bases and J is missing 6 bases, with 11 bases of the junction outside any gene match. The time point label, as the study defines it: cells obtained before transplantation from donor or recipient. CD3+CD4+ and CD3+CD8+ populations were FACS-sorted from unstimulated pre-transplant donor and recipient cells taken from spleen or lymph nodes. Preparation of the library involved the immunoSEQ multiplex PCR assay. For most patients, genomic DNA was isolated using the Qiagen DNeasy Blood and Tissue Kit and was shipped frozen to Adaptive Biotechnologies for TCR sequencing. Adaptive Biotechnologies carried out high-throughput TCR-beta CDR3 sequencing of genomic DNA for most patients. Per the source publication's procedure: Adaptive's ImmunoSEQ software was the source of the TCR sequencing data for roughly 19 patients, while a few other patients were processed with MiXCR and VDJtools. To correct CD4 versus CD8 sorting errors, sequences present in both subsets at a frequency ratio below 5:1 were removed. Because the origin of CDR3 nucleotide sequences shared between donor and recipient could not be assigned, those sequences were removed. Alloreactive clones required at least 2-fold expansion over unstimulated cells and minimum CFSE-low frequency of 0.002% (template counts) or 0.001% (read counts). Clones were considered mappable if detected in sequenced pre-transplant spleen, lymph node, or MLR CFSE-low populations of the donor or recipient. Cumulative frequency of alloreactive clones was calculated as a percentage of all sequences weighted by copy number. This is the immuneACCESS table as TCRdb keeps it, with only in-frame sequences that have V and J called. A part of the clones is gone; compared with another copy, unresolved V genes explain less than half, and the rest is unexplained. The DNA was the basis for D and trimming; V, J and clone size are from that table. Here the sample has some 86,000 clones; roughly 91% occur a single time. Jointly, the top ten make up over 0.08% of the sample.

Paper-wide results and their limitations: GvH clones were found in recipient bone marrow, and some of the GvH clones appeared earlier in ileal mucosa or blood, which is consistent with an intestinal mucosal origin. The conclusions were limited by the relatively low number and heterogeneity of the intestinal transplant patients. In patients with donor T cell macrochimerism, the allografts had high GvH to HvG T cell clonal ratios. Peak levels of circulating GvH clones were associated with declines in HvG clones early after transplant.

The chain links TRBV4-3 with TRBJ2-3; TRBD2 matches 11 bases in the middle. The sequences come from unstimulated CD4+ T cells sorted from spleen or lymph node cells, collected before intestinal transplant. The receptor was derived from a human donor who received an intestinal transplant. The sequenced DNA: TGCGCCAGCAGTGTTACGGTTAGCGGGGGGGCGGATACGCAGTATTTT. Its protein is CASSVTVSGGADTQYF.